These T cell receptor beta chains were read from a single sample in a study of CD8+CD57+ T cells in acquired aplastic anemia. TCRdb re-derived calls from the reads in MiXCR, one entry per CDR3 protein. The sample has about 120,000 distinct CDR3 sequences, 50% to 70% seen once. The material sequenced was sorted CD4+, CD8+, or CD8+CD57+ T cells (not recorded which) from PBMCs. The receptors shown here come from a human donor with aplastic anemia. The CDR3 runs from the conserved cysteine through the conserved F or W. The D gene is left open where the match is weak. A row's size may be missing; if present it is once, few, many or a size class.

CASSFSRDFGYTF	TGCGCCAGCAGCTTTTCCAGGGATTTTGGCTACACCTTC	.	TRBJ1-2	.	13	TRBV5-1
CASSIGQGLEETQYF	TGTGCCAGTAGTATTGGACAGGGATTGGAAGAGACCCAGTACTTC	TRBD1	TRBJ2-5	many	15	TRBV19
CSASLNSNTEAFF	TGCAGTGCTAGTCTGAACTCGAACACTGAAGCTTTCTTT	.	TRBJ1-1	.	13	TRBV20-1
CATSREETQYF	TGTGCCACCAGCAGAGAAGAGACCCAGTACTTC	.	TRBJ2-5	.	11	TRBV15
CASSGNGGYEQYF	TGTGCCAGCAGTGGAAATGGCGGGTACGAGCAGTACTTC	.	TRBJ2-7	many	13	TRBV27
CASRVSFPGQIYEQYF	TGTGCCAGCAGAGTCTCGTTCCCGGGACAGATCTACGAGCAGTACTTC	TRBD1	TRBJ2-7	.	16	TRBV28
CASSLRVTYEQYF	TGTGCCAGCAGCTTGAGGGTGACCTACGAGCAGTACTTC	.	TRBJ2-7	many	13	TRBV5-6
CASSQGRNQPQHF	TGTGCCAGCAGCCAAGGCAGAAATCAGCCCCAGCATTTT	.	TRBJ1-5	.	13	TRBV7-2
CASSSGPGRDYEAFF	TGTGCCAGCAGCTCGGGCCCGGGCAGGGACTACGAAGCTTTCTTT	.	TRBJ1-1	once	15	TRBV7-9
CASSQDTGLNSPLHF	TGCGCCAGCAGCCAAGACACGGGTCTTAATTCACCCCTCCACTTT	.	TRBJ1-6	many	15	TRBV4-3
CASRVWNSPLHF	TGCGCCAGCAGAGTGTGGAATTCACCCCTCCACTTT	.	TRBJ1-6	few	12	TRBV10-2
CASSYLQVPGELFF	TGTGCCAGCAGCTACTTACAGGTTCCCGGGGAGCTGTTTTTT	.	TRBJ2-2	.	14	TRBV12-3/TRBV12-4
CSATTGGHYEQYF	TGCAGTGCCACCACAGGGGGCCACTACGAGCAGTACTTC	TRBD1	TRBJ2-7	.	13	TRBV20-1
CASSLILTGASYEQYF	TGTGCCAGCAGCTTAATTCTGACAGGGGCAAGCTACGAGCAGTACTTC	TRBD1	TRBJ2-7	.	16	TRBV11-2
CASSFGGNQPQHF	TGTGCCAGCAGTTTCGGGGGCAATCAGCCCCAGCATTTT	.	TRBJ1-5	many	13	TRBV7-2
CATTGTGANYGYTF	TGTGCCACCACAGGGACAGGGGCTAACTATGGCTACACCTTC	TRBD1	TRBJ1-2	.	14	TRBV2
CSAREIGGERQPQHF	TGCAGTGCTAGAGAAATCGGAGGGGAGAGACAGCCCCAGCATTTT	.	TRBJ1-5	.	15	TRBV20-1
CASSFQRDAGELFF	TGTGCCAGCAGCTTTCAACGGGACGCCGGGGAGCTGTTTTTT	.	TRBJ2-2	.	14	TRBV5-4
CAISAQRQGEKLFF	TGTGCCATCAGCGCTCAGCGGCAGGGTGAAAAACTGTTTTTT	.	TRBJ1-4	.	14	TRBV10-3
CATSDLGQGARQFF	TGTGCCACCAGTGATTTGGGACAGGGGGCAAGGCAGTTCTTC	TRBD1	TRBJ2-1	many	14	TRBV24-1
CSVPTQGYQGYGYTF	TGCAGCGTTCCTACCCAGGGCTATCAAGGTTATGGCTACACCTTC	.	TRBJ1-2	.	15	TRBV29-1
CASSPGGSEQYF	TGTGCCAGCAGCCCGGGGGGGAGCGAGCAGTACTTC	TRBD2	TRBJ2-7	many	12	TRBV7-9